This TCR beta chain was retrieved from a study of a mutant IDH1 vaccine in newly diagnosed glioma. Looking at the study overall: Vaccination was launched 4-6 weeks after radiotherapy alone, or with temozolomide cycles. Standard pretreatment was either radiotherapy, temozolomide, or, for most, radiochemotherapy with temozolomide. Week 35 was assigned to visit V12, and week 47 was assigned to visit V13.

This CDR3 is built from 11 residues. Trimming removed 7 bases from V and 2 bases from J, with 5 bases in between. Germline V lookup: CDR1 WSHSY, CDR2 SAAADI. Measured with immunoSEQ multiplex PCR; TCRdb has only the in-frame clones, and not every one. The repertoire holds about 60,000 clones, around four fifths seen once, with 3.5% to 4.5% in the top ten. The time point denotes: week 35, safety follow-up. Vaccination used 300 ug of mutant IDH1 20-mer peptide per dose, with topical imiquimod. Study-level results: Patients mounted vaccine-induced immune responses in 93.3% of cases.

Points on this clone: The antigen is unknown.

The source of this sequence is a man between 25 and 39 years old with glioma. The chain combines TRBV10-2 with TRBJ1-2; D is uncertain. Sequencing was performed on PBMCs, taken from a glioma patient whose treatment included an IDH1 peptide vaccine. The CDR3 reads CASTGNYGYTF. For the CDR3, the DNA is TGCGCCAGCACCGGAAACTATGGCTACACCTTC.